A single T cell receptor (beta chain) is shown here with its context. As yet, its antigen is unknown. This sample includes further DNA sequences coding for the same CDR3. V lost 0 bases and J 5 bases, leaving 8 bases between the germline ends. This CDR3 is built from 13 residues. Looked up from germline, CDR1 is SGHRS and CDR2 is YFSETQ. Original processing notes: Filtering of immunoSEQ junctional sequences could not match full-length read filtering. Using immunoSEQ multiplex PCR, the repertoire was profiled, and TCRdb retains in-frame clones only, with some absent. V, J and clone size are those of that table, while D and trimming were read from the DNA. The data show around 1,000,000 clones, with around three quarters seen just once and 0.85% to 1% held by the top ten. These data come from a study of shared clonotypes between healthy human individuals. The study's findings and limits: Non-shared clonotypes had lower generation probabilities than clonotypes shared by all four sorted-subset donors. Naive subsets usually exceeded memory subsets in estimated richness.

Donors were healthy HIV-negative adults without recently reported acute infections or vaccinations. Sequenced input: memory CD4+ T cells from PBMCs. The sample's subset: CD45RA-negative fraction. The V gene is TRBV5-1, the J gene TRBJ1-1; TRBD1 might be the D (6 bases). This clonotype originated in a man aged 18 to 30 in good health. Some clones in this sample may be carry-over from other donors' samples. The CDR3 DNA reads TGCGCCAGCAGCTTGGAACAGGGAACTGAAGCTTTCTTT. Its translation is CASSLEQGTEAFF.